This T cell receptor beta chain was captured by sequencing in a study of cytomegalovirus exposure and HLA in healthy donors. Vbeta (60) and Jbeta (13) primers were used in the PCR. The repertoire was sequenced with immunoSEQ multiplex PCR; TCRdb's copy has only in-frame clones and lacks some. The listing contains 150,000 to 250,000 clones. This CDR3 region has 15 residues. Germline loops: CDR1 MDHEN, CDR2 SYDVKM. Sequencing was carried out using PBMCs. This TCR was sampled from a boy aged 5-17 years in good health and CMV-seronegative. V and J are TRBV28 and TRBJ2-5; D possibly corresponds to TRBD1 (6 bases). TRBJ2-7 matches the DNA end more closely, so the J call is doubtful. The CDR3 region is CASSLYSGTNYEQYF. The CDR3 DNA follows: TGTGCCAGCAGTTTATACTCAGGGACAAACTACGAGCAGTACTTC.